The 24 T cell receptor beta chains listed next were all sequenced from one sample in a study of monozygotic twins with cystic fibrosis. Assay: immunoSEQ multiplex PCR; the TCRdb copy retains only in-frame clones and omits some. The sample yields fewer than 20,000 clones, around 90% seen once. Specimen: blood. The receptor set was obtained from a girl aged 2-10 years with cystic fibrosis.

CDR3 sequence reads: CASSILPGQGHNEQFF. The CDR3 DNA reads TGTGCCAGCAGCATTCTACCGGGACAGGGACACAATGAGCAGTTCTTC. The gene calls are TRBV7-2 and TRBJ2-1; 9 nucleotides match TRBD1. The CDR3 covers 16 residues. V was clipped by 5 bases and J by 5 bases; unmatched bases: 10. CDR1 is SGHTA and CDR2 is FQGNSA in the germline V gene.

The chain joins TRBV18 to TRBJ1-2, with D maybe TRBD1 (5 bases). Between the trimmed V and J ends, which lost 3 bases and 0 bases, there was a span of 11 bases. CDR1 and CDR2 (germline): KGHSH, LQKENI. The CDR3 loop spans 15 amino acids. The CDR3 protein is CASSPGARSNYGYTF. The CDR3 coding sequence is TGTGCCAGCTCACCTGGGGCACGATCTAACTATGGCTACACCTTC.

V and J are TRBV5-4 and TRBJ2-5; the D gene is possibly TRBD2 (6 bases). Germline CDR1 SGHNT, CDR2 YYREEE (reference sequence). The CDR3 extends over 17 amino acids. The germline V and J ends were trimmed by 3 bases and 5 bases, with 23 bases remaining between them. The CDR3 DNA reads TGTGCCAGCAGCTCACAGCTTAACTACGGAGGGCGGGAGACCCAGTACTTC. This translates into CASSSQLNYGGRETQYF.

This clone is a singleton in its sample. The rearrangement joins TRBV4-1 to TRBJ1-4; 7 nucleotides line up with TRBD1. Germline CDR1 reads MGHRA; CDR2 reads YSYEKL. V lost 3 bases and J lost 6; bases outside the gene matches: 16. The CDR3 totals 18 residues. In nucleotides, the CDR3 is TGCGCCAGCAGCCATTCCGGGACAGCCGAAGAGGATTATGAAAAACTGTTTTTT. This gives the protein CASSHSGTAEEDYEKLFF.

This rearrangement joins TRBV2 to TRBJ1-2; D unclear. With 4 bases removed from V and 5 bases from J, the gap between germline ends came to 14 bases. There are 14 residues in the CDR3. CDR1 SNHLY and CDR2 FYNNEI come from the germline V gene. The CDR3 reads CASSGSEYPYGYTF. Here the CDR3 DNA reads TGTGCCAGCAGTGGGTCAGAGTACCCTTATGGCTACACCTTC.

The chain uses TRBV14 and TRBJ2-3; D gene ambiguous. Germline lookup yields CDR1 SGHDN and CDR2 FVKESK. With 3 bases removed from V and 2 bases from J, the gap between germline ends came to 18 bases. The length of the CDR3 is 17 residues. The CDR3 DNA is TGTGCCAGCAGCCAGCGTCTAACTATACCCTCCACAGATACGCAGTATTTT. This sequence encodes CASSQRLTIPSTDTQYF.

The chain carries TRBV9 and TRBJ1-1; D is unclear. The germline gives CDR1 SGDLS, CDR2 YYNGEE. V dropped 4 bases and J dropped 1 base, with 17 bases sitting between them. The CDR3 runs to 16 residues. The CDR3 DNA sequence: TGTGCCAGCAGCCCCGACCAGATCAGACCGAACACTGAAGCTTTCTTT. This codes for CASSPDQIRPNTEAFF.

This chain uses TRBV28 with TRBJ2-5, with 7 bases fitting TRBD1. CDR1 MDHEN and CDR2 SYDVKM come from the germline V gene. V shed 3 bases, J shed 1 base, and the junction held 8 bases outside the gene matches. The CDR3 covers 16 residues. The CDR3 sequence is CASSFPGDRAQETQYF. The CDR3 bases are TGTGCCAGCAGTTTCCCCGGAGACAGGGCCCAAGAGACCCAGTACTTC.

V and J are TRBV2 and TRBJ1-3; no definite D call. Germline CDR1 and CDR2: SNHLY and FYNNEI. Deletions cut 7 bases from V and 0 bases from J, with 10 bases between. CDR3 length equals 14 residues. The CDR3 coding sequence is TGTGCCAGCAATTTGAAGAGCTCTGGAAACACCATATATTTT. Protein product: CASNLKSSGNTIYF. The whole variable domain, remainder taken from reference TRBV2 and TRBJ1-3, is EPEVTQTPSHQVTQMGQEVILRCVPISNHLYFYWYRQILGQKVEFLVSFYNNEISEKSEIFDDQFSVERPDGSNFTLKIRSTKLEDSAMYFCASNLKSSGNTIYFGEGSWLTVV.

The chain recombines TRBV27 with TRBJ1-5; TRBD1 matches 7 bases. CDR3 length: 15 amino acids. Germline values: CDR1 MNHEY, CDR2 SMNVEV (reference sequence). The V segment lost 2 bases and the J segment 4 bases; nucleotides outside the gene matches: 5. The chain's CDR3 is CASSLAAGGNQPQHF. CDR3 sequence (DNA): TGTGCCAGCAGTTTAGCGGCAGGGGGAAATCAGCCCCAGCATTTT.

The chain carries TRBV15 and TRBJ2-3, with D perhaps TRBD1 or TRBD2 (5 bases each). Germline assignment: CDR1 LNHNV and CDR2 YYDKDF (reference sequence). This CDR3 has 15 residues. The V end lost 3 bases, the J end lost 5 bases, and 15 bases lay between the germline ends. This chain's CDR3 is CATSRMRGGGDTQYF. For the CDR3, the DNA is TGTGCCACCAGCAGGATGAGGGGTGGGGGAGATACGCAGTATTTT. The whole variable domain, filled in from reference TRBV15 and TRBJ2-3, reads DAMVIQNPRYQVTQFGKPVTLSCSQTLNHNVMYWYQQKSSQAPKLLFHYYDKDFNNEADTPDNFQSRRPNTSFCFLDIRSPGLGDTAMYLCATSRMRGGGDTQYFGPGTRLTVL.

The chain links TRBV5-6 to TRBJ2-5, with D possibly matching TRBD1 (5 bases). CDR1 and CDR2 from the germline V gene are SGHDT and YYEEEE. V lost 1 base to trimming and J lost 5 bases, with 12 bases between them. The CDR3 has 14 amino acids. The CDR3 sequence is CASSLQAGMETQYF. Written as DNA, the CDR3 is TGTGCCAGCAGCTTGCAGGCAGGGATGGAGACCCAGTACTTC.

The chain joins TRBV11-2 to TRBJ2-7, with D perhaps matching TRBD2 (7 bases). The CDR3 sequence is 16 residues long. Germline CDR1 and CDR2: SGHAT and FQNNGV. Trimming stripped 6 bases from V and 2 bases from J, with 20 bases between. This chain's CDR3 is CASRSEGGRVPYEQYF. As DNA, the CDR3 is TGTGCCAGCAGAAGTGAGGGGGGGCGAGTTCCCTACGAGCAGTACTTC. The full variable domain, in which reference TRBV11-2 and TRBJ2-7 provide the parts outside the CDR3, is EAGVAQSPRYKIIEKRQSVAFWCNPISGHATLYWYQQILGQGPKLLIQFQNNGVVDDSQLPKDRFSAERLKGVDSTLKIQPAKLEDSAVYLCASRSEGGRVPYEQYFGPGTRLTVT.

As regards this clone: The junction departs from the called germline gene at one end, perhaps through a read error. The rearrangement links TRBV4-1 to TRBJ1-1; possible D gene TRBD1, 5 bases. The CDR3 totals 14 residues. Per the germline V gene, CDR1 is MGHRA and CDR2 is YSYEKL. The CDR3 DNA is TGCGCCAGCAGCCATCCCGGGACGTCAATGGGTAACAGATTT. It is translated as CASSHPGTSMGNRF.

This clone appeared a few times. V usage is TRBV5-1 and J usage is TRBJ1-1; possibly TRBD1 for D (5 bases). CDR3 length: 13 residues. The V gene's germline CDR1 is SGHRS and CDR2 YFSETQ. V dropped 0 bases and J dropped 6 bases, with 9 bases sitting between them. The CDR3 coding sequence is TGCGCCAGCAGCTTGGTTCGGGGCTCTGAAGCTTTCTTT. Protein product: CASSLVRGSEAFF.

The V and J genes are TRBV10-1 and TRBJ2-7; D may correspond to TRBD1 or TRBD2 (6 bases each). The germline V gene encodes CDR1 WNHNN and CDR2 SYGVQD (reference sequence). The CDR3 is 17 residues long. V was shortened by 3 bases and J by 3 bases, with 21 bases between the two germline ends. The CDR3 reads CASSDRGRTNDYYEQYF. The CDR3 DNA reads TGCGCCAGCAGTGATCGGGGGCGAACCAACGATTACTACGAGCAGTACTTC.

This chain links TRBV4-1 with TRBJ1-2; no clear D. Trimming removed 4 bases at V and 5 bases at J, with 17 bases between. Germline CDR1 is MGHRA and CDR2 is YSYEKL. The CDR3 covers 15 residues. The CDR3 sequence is CASSPDGRTEYGYTF. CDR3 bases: TGCGCCAGCAGCCCCGACGGAAGGACGGAATATGGCTACACCTTC.

Written as DNA, the CDR3 is TGTGCCAGCAGTTACCCGGGACAGCCGTCCTACAATGAGCAGTTCTTC. Translation: CASSYPGQPSYNEQFF. The V and J genes are TRBV6-6 and TRBJ2-1, with 7 positions matching TRBD1. CDR3 length: 16 amino acids. Unmatched junction bases numbered 5, after V lost 2 bases and J lost 1 base. In germline, CDR1 is MNHNY, CDR2 SVGAGI (reference sequence).

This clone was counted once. The CDR3 here is CASSLDASRNTEAFF. The CDR3 region has the DNA TGTGCCAGCAGCTTAGACGCCTCTCGGAACACTGAAGCTTTCTTT. The V gene is TRBV11-3, the J gene TRBJ1-1; D remains unclear. V lost 0 bases, J lost 1 base, and 9 bases lay in between. This CDR3 spans 15 amino acids. Germline CDR1 SGHNT, CDR2 YENEEA. The full variable domain, in which reference TRBV11-3 and TRBJ1-1 provide the parts outside the CDR3, is EAGVVQSPRYKIIEKKQPVAFWCNPISGHNTLYWYLQNLGQGPELLIRYENEEAVDDSQLPKDRFSAERLKGVDSTLKIQPAELGDSAVYLCASSLDASRNTEAFFGQGTRLTVV.

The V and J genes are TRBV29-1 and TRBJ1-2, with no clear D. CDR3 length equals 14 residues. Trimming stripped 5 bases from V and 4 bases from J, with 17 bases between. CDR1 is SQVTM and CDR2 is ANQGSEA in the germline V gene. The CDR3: CSVTQAEKGYGYTF. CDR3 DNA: TGCAGCGTTACCCAGGCGGAGAAAGGCTATGGCTACACCTTC.

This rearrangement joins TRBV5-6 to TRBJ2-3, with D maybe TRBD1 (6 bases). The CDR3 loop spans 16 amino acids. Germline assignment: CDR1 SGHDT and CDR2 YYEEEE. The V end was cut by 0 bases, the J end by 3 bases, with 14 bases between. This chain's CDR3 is CASSLVRGGRTDTQYF. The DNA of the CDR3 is TGTGCCAGCAGCTTGGTCCGAGGGGGTCGGACAGATACGCAGTATTTT.

CDR3 sequence reads: CASSPRRGGNTIYF. In DNA form, the CDR3 reads TGTGCCAGCAGCCCACGGAGAGGTGGAAACACCATATATTTT. The rearrangement links TRBV6-5 to TRBJ1-3; D remains ambiguous. The germline V and J ends were trimmed by 6 bases and 3 bases, with 12 bases remaining between them. The CDR3 is made up of 14 amino acids. From germline, CDR1 is MNHEY and CDR2 SVGAGI.

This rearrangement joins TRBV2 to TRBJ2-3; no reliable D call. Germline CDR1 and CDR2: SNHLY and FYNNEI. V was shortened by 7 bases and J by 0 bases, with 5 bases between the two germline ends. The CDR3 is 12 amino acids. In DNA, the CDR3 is TGTGCCAGCACTATCAGCACAGATACGCAGTATTTT. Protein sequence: CASTISTDTQYF.

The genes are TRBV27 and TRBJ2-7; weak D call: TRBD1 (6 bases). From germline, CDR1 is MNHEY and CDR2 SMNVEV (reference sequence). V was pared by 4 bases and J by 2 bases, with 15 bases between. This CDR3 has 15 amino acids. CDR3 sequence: CASSSLDRFTYEQYF. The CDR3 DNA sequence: TGTGCCAGCAGTTCCCTAGACAGGTTTACCTACGAGCAGTACTTC.